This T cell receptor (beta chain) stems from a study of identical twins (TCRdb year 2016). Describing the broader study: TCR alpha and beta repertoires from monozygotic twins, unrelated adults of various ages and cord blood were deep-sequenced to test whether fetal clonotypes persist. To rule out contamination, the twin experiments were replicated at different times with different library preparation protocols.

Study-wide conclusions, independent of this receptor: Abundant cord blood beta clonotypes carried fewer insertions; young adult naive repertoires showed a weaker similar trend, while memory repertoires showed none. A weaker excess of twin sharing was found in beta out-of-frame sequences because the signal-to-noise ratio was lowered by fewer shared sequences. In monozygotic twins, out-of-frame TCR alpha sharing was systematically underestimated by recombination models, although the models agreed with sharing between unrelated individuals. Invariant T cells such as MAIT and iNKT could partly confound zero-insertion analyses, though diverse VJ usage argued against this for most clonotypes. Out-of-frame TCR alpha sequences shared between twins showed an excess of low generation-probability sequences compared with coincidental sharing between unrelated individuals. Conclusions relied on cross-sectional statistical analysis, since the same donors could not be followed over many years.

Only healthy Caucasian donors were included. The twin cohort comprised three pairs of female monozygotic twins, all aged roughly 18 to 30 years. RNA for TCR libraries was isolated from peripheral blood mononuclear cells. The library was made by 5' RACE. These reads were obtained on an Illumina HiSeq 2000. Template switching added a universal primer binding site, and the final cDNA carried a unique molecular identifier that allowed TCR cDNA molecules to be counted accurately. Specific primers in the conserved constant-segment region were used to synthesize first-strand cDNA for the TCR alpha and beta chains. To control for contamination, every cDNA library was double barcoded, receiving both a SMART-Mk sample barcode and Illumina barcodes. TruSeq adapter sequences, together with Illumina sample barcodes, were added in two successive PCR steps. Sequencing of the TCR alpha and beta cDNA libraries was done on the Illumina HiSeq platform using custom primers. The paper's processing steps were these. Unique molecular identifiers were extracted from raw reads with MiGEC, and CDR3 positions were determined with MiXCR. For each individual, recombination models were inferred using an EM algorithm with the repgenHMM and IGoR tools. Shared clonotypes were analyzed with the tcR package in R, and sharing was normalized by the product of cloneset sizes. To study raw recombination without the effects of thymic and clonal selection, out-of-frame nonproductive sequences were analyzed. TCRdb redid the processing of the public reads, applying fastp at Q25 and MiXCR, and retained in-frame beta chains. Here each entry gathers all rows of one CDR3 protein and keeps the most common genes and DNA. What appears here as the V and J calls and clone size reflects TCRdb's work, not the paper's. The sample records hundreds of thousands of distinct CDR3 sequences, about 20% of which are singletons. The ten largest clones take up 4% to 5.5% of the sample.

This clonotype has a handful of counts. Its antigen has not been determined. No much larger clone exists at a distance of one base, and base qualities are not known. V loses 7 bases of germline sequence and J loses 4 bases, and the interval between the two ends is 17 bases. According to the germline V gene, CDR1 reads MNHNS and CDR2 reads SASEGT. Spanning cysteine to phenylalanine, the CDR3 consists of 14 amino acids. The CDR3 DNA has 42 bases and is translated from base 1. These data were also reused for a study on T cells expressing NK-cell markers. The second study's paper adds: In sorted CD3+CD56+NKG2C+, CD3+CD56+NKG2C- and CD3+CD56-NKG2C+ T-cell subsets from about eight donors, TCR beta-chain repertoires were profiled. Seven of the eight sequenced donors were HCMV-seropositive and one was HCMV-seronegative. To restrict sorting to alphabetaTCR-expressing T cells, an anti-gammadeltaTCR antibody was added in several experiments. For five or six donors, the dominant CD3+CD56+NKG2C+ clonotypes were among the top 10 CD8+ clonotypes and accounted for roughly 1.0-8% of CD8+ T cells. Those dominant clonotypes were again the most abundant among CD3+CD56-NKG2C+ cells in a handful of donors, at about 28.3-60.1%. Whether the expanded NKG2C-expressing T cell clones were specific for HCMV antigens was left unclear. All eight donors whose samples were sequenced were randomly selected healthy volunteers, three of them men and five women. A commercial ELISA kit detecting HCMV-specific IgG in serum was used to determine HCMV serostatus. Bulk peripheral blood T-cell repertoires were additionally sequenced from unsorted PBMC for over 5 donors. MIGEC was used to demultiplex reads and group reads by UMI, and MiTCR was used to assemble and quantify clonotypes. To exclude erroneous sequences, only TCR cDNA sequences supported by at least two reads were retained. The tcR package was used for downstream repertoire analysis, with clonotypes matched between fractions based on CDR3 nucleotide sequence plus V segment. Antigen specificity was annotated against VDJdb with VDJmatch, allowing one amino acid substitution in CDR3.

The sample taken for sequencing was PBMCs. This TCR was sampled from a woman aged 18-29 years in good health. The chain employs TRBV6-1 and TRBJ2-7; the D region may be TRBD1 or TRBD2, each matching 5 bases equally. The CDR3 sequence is CASNPSPGAYEQYF. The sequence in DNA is TGTGCCAGCAATCCCTCTCCCGGGGCATACGAGCAGTACTTC.